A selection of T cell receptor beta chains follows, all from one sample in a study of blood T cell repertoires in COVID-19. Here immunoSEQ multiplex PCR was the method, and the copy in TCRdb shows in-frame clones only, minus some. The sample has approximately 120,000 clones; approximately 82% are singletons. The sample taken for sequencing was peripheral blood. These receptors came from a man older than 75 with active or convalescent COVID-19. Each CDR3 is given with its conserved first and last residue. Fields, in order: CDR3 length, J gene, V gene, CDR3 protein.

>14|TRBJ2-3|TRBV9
CASSPETSTDTQYF
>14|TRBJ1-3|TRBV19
CATQRASSGNTIYF
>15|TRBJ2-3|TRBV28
CASSLYQDSTDTQYF
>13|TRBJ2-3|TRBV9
CASTRSGGPTQYF
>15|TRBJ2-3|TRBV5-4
CASSPDGGGTDTQYF
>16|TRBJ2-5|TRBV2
CASIARGTGLQETQYF
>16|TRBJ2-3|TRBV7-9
CASSPHRDSPTDTQYF
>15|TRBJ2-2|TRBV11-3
CASSLGQGAPGELFF
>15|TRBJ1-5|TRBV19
CASSSGTGFRQPQHF
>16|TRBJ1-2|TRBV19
CASSMSLQTGRGGYTF
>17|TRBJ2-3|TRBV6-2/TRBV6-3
CASSYPPREGPTDTQYF
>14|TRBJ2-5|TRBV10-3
CAISESRGGETQYF
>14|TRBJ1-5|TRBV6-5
CASGQDRDNQPQHF
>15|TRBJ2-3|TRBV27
CASSSGGAWADTQYF
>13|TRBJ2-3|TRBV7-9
CASSPPSTDTQYF
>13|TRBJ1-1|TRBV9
CASSGQTHTEAFF
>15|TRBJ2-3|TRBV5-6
CASSSGLADTDTQYF
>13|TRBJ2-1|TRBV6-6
CASSYSLLASQFF
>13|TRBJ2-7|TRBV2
CASSEVGVPKQYF
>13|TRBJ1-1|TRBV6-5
CASSPGPVPEAFF
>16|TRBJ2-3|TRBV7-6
CASSLVGGGGTDTQYF
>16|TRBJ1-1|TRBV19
CASSIGGTGGLTEAFF
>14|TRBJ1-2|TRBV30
CAWSVRPGYYGYTF
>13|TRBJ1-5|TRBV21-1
CASSKRGARPQHF
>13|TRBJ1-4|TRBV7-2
CASSVSGGEKLFF
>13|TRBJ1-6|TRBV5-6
CASSLDRNSPLHF
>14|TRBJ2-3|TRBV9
CASSFSGGPDTQYF
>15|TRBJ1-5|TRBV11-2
CASSGGSLSNQPQHF
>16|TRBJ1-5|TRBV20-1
CSASRAPNNSNQPQHF
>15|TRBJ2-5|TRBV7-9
CASSSRGGGQETQYF
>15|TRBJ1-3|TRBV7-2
CASSFRTESGNTIYF
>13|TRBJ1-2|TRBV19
CASRDTGSYGYTF
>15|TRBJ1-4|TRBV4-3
CASSQDRGYPEKLFF
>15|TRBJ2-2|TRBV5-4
CASSQGAVSTGELFF
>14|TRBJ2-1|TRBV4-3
CASSQATLGNEQFF
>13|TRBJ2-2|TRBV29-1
CSVLGGGTGELFF
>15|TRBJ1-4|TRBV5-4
CASSWTDRGKEKLFF
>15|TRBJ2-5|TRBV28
CASRDRAGTQETQYF
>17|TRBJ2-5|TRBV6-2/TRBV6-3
CASSSRAGRGGGETQYF
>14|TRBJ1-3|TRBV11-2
CASSLNRGRNTIYF
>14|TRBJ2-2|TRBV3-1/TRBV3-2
CASSQVRYTGELFF
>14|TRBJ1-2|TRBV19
CASIPPDRGQGYTF
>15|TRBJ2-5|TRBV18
CASSRGQALQETQYF
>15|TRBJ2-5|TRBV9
CASTVTSGYQETQYF
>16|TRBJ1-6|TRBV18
CASSPPGGAYNSPLHF
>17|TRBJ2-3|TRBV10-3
CAISVGAPDSHMNTQYF
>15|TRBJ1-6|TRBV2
CATKETGVLNSPLHF
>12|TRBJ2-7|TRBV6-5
CASRDRAHEQYF
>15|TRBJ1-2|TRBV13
CASSLRYRGNDGYTF
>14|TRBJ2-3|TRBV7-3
CASSPTGTTDTQYF
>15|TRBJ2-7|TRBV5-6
CASTPSGTGYYEQYF
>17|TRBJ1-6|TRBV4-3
CASSQDTGASWNSPLHF
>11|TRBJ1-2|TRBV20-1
CSAGGPYGYTF
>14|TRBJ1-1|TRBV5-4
CASSWAEGVAEAFF
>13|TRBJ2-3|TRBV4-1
CASTSSQRDTQYF
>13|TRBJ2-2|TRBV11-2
CASSPGVAGELFF
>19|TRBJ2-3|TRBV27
CASSFRLAGGPSSTDTQYF
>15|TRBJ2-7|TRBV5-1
CASSLSDRGRYEQYF
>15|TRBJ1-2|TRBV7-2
CASSLTPGQLYGYTF